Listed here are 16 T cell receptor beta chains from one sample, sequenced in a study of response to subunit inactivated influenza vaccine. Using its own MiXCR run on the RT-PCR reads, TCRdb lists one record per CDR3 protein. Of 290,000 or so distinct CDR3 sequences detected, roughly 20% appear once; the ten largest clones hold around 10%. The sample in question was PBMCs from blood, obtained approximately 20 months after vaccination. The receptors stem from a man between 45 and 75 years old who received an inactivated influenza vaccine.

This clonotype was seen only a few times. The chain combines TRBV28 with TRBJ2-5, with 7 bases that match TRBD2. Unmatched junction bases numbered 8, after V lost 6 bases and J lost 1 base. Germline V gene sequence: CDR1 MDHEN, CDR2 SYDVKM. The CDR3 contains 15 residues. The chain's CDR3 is CASSSSGGSQETQYF. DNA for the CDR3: TGTGCCAGCAGCTCTAGCGGAGGGTCCCAAGAGACCCAGTACTTC.

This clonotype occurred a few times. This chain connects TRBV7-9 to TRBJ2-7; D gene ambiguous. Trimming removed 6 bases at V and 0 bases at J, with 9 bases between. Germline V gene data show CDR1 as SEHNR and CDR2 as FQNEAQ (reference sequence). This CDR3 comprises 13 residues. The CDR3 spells CASSTMGSYEQYF. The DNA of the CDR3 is TGTGCCAGCAGTACTATGGGCTCCTACGAGCAGTACTTC.

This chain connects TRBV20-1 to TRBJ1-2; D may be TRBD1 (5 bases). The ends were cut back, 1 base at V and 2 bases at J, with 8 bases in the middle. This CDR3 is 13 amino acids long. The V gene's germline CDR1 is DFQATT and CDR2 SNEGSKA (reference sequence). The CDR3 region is CSARGDRNYGYTF. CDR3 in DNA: TGCAGTGCTAGAGGTGACAGAAACTATGGCTACACCTTC.

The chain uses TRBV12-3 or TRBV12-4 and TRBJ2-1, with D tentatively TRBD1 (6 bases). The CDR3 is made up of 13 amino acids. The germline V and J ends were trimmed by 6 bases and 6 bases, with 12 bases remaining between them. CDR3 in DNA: TGTGCCAGCAGCACAGGGATGGCCAATGAGCAGTTCTTC. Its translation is CASSTGMANEQFF.

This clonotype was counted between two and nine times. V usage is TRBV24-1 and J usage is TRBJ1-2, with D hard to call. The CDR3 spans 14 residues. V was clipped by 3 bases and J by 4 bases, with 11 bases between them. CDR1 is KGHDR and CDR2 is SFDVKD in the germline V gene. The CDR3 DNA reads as TGTGCCACCAGTGATCCAGTCTCAGCCTATGGCTACACCTTC. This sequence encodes CATSDPVSAYGYTF.

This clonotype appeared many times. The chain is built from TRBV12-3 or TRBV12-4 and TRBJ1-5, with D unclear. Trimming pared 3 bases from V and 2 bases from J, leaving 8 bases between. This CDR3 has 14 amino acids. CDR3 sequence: CASSLAGGNQPQHF. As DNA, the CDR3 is TGTGCCAGCAGTTTGGCTGGGGGCAATCAGCCCCAGCATTTT.

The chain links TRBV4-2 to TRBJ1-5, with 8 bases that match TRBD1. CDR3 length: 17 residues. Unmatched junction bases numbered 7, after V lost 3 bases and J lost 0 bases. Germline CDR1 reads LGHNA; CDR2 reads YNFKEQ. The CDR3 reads CASSQGTGLDSNQPQHF. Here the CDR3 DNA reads TGTGCCAGCAGCCAGGGGACAGGACTCGATAGCAATCAGCCCCAGCATTTT.

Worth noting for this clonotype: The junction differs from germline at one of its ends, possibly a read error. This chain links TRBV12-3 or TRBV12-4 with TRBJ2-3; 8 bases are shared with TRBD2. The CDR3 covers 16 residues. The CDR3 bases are TGTGCCAACAGTCCCCAGGGAGCGGGAGTGAGATATACGCAGTATTTT. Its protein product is CANSPQGAGVRYTQYF.

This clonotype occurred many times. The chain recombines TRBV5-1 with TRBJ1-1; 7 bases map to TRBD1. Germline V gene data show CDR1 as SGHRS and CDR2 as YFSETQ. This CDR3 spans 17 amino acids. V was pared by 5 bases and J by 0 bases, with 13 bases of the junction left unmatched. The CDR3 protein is CASSSTGTAFLNTEAFF. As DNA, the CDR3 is TGCGCCAGCAGTAGTACCGGGACAGCCTTTTTGAACACTGAAGCTTTCTTT.

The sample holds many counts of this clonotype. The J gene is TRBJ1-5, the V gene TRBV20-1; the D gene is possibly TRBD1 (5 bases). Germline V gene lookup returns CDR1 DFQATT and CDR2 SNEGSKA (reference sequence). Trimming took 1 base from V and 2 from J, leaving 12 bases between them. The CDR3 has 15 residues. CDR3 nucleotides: TGCAGTGCTAGAGTGAGGGGTCGTGGCAATCAGCCCCAGCATTTT. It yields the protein CSARVRGRGNQPQHF.

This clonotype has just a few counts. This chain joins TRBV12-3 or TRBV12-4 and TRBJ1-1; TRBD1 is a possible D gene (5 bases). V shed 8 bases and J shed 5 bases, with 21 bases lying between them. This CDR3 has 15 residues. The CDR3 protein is CASHFPRGTGTEAFF. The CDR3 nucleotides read TGTGCCAGCCACTTTCCCCGGGGGACGGGGACTGAAGCTTTCTTT.

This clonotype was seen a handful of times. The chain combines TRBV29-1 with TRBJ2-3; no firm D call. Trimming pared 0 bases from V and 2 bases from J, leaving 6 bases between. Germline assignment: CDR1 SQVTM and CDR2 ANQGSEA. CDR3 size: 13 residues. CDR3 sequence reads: CSVEDRATDTQYF. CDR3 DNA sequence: TGCAGCGTTGAAGATCGGGCCACAGATACGCAGTATTTT.

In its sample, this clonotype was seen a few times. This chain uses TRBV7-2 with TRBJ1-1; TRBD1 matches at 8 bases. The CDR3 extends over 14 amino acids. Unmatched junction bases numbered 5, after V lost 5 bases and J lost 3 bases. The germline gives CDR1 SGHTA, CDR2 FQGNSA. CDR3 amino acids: CASSTQTGDTEAFF. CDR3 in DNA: TGTGCCAGCAGCACCCAGACAGGGGACACTGAAGCTTTCTTT.

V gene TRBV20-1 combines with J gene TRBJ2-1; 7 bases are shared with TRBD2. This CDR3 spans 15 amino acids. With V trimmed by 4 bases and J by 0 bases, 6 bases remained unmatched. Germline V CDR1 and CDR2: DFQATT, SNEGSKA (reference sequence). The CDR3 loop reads CSATLAEISYNEQFF. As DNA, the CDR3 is TGCAGTGCTACCCTAGCGGAGATCTCCTACAATGAGCAGTTCTTC.

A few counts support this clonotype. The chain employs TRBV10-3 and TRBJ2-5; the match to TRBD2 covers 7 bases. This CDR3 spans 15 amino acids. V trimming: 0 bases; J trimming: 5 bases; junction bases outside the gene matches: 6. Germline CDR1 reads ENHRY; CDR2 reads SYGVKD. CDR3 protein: CAISESELARETQYF. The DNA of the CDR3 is TGTGCCATCAGTGAGTCCGAACTAGCGAGGGAGACCCAGTACTTC.

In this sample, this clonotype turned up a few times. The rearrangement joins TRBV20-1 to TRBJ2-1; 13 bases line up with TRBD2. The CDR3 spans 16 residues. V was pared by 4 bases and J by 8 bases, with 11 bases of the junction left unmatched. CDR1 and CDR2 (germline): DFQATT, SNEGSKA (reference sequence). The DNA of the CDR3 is TGCAGTGCTACTGGGACTAGCGGGACCAGGGGAGATGAGCAGTTCTTC. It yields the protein CSATGTSGTRGDEQFF.